Listed below are T cell receptor beta chains from one sample, sequenced in a study of cytomegalovirus exposure and HLA in healthy donors. The protocol was immunoSEQ multiplex PCR, while the TCRdb copy is restricted to in-frame clones and leaves out a portion. The profile shows about 140,000 clones, about 74% of them singletons. Sequencing was done on a sample of PBMCs. These receptor sequences come from a woman between 45 and 65 years old in good health and CMV-seronegative. The CDR3 runs from the conserved cysteine through the conserved F or W. The listing skips clone size in some rows; elsewhere it reads once, few, many or a size class.

clone size	V gene	CDR3 protein
NA	TRBV13	CASSWGGGGPQRDIQYF
NA	TRBV7-2	CASSLTSYEQYF
NA	TRBV7-2	CASSLASGPAYNEQFF
NA	TRBV7-3	CASSLDAGGYEQYF
NA	TRBV4-2	CASSQDLYRGNSPLHF
NA	TRBV11-3	CASSPRQGHTGELFF
NA	TRBV25-1	CASSETGGFTGELFF
NA	TRBV6-5	CASSPGQGAVYEQYF
NA	TRBV9	CASSYSTSTDTQYF
NA	TRBV6-5	CASSWGQRHYEQYF
NA	TRBV5-1	CASSLADRGAYNSPLHF
once	TRBV18	CASSPPAGPDTDTQYF
few	TRBV7-2	CASSLGASGGATAYEQYF
once	TRBV11-2	CASSLSPAGELFF
NA	TRBV30	CAWSTGSLNSNQPQHF
NA	TRBV6-1	CASKGQKETQYF
few	TRBV13	CASSFLAGGQRSTDTQYF
NA	TRBV4-1	CASSQEDRGDQPQHF
NA	TRBV7-2	CASSSLGGSSPLHF
NA	TRBV5-8	CASSLGQGPGELFF
NA	TRBV4-1	CASSQGQGTETQYF
NA	TRBV18	CASSPGQGGEKLFF
NA	TRBV12-2	CASRLTTNEKLFF
NA	TRBV7-2	CASSLGHQQETQYF
NA	TRBV6-1	CASSAGMHYGYTF
few	TRBV6-4	CASSEWALSKPQHF
NA	TRBV10-3	CAISESGVAGAGLDTQYF
NA	TRBV19	CASSFNGGADTDTQYF
NA	TRBV30	CAWSVSGANYGYTF
few	TRBV7-2	CASSLVAGAKDYGYTF
NA	TRBV2	CASRLQGGASGNTIYF
NA	TRBV7-9	CASSSRDLTGGVF
once	TRBV19	CASSFQAANEKLFF
few	TRBV11-2	CASSSSDSATNEKLFF